This record covers a single T cell receptor (beta chain). Its antigen has not been determined. Base qualities are not provided; no much larger clone lies one nucleotide away. Every donor was a healthy Caucasian. Three pairs of female monozygotic twins, all aged roughly 18 to 29 years, made up the twin cohort. CD4+ and CD8+ T cell populations were isolated with positive isolation kits from Invitrogen. The CDR3, cysteine through phenylalanine, is 11 amino acids long. This entry keeps only the CDR3 DNA: 33 bases, framed from base 1. V loses 6 bases of germline sequence and J loses 6 bases, and the interval between the two ends is 9 bases. Looking up the germline V gene yields CDR1 SNHLY and CDR2 FYNNEI. This sample was included in a study of identical twins (dated by TCRdb to the mid-2010s). At the level of the whole study: The study deep-sequenced TCR alpha and beta repertoires from monozygotic twins, unrelated adults of various ages and cord blood to test whether fetal clonotypes persist. To rule out contamination, replicate twin experiments were performed at different times with different library preparation protocols.

Results and caveats for the whole study, not just this receptor: Zero-insertion analyses could be partly confounded by invariant T cells such as MAIT and iNKT, though diverse VJ usage argued against such confounding for most clonotypes. Conclusions relied on cross-sectional statistical analysis, since the same donors could not be followed over many years. Abundant cord blood beta clonotypes had fewer insertions, young adult naive repertoires showed a similar but weaker trend, and memory repertoires showed no such trend. The excess sharing between twins in beta out-of-frame sequences was weaker because fewer shared sequences reduced the signal-to-noise ratio. In monozygotic twins, recombination models systematically underestimated out-of-frame TCR alpha sharing, but the models matched the sharing seen between unrelated individuals. Out-of-frame TCR alpha sequences shared between twins showed an excess of low generation-probability sequences compared with coincidental sharing between unrelated individuals.

Receptors were amplified or captured by 5' RACE. Reads for this sample came from an Illumina HiSeq 2000. A universal primer binding site was added through template switching, and the final cDNA carried a unique molecular identifier so that TCR cDNA molecules could be counted accurately. Specific primers in the conserved constant-segment region were used to synthesize first-strand cDNA for TCR alpha and beta chains. Each cDNA library was double barcoded, with a SMART-Mk sample barcode plus Illumina barcodes, to control for contamination. TruSeq adapter sequences along with Illumina sample barcodes were introduced in two successive PCR steps. The TCR alpha and beta cDNA libraries were sequenced on the Illumina HiSeq platform using custom primers. The paper's data handling went like this. MiGEC processed the raw reads to extract unique molecular identifiers, while MiXCR was used to determine the CDR3 positions. For each individual, recombination models were inferred using an EM algorithm with the repgenHMM and IGoR tools. Shared clonotype analysis was performed with the tcR package in R, normalizing sharing by the product of cloneset sizes. To study raw recombination free of thymic and clonal selection effects, out-of-frame nonproductive sequences were analyzed. The public reads were quality trimmed at Q25 with fastp and then assembled into clones with MiXCR by TCRdb, keeping productive beta chains. Rows with a matching CDR3 protein are joined into one entry that keeps the most common DNA and genes. None of the V and J calls come from the authors' own analysis; TCRdb made them. The sample table records fewer than 500,000 distinct CDR3 sequences; around 24% of these occur just once. The ten largest clones add up to 2.9% of the sample.

These data also featured in a second study, about T cells expressing NK-cell markers. As that second paper reports: Eight donors provided sorted CD3+CD56+NKG2C+, CD3+CD56+NKG2C- and CD3+CD56-NKG2C+ T-cell subsets, whose TCR beta-chain repertoires were profiled. Of the eight sequenced donors, seven were found to be HCMV-seropositive and one was found to be HCMV-seronegative. To restrict sorting to alphabetaTCR-expressing T cells, an anti-gammadeltaTCR antibody was added in several experiments. In more than five donors, the dominant CD3+CD56+NKG2C+ clonotypes ranked among the top 10 CD8+ clonotypes, making up about 1.0-7.0% of CD8+ T cells. Those dominant clonotypes were again the most abundant among CD3+CD56-NKG2C+ cells in a handful of donors, at about 28.3-65%. Whether the expanded NKG2C-expressing T cell clones were specific for HCMV antigens was left unclear. Randomly selected healthy volunteers, three men and five women, were used as the eight sequenced donors. HCMV serostatus was determined by detecting HCMV-specific IgG in serum with a commercial ELISA kit. Reads were demultiplexed and grouped by UMI with MIGEC, and clonotypes were assembled and quantified with MiTCR. To exclude erroneous sequences, only TCR cDNA sequences supported by at least two reads were retained. The tcR package was used for downstream repertoire analysis, with clonotypes matched between fractions based on CDR3 nucleotide sequence plus V segment. Antigen specificity was annotated against VDJdb with VDJmatch, allowing one amino acid substitution in CDR3.

The receptor was isolated from a woman aged 18-29 years in good health. Material for sequencing was CD4+ T cells sorted from blood. The rearrangement combines TRBV2 with TRBJ2-7; the D gene remains uncertain. DNA sequence: TGTGCCAGCAGAATCGGGTCCGAGCAGTACTTC. Its translation is CASRIGSEQYF.